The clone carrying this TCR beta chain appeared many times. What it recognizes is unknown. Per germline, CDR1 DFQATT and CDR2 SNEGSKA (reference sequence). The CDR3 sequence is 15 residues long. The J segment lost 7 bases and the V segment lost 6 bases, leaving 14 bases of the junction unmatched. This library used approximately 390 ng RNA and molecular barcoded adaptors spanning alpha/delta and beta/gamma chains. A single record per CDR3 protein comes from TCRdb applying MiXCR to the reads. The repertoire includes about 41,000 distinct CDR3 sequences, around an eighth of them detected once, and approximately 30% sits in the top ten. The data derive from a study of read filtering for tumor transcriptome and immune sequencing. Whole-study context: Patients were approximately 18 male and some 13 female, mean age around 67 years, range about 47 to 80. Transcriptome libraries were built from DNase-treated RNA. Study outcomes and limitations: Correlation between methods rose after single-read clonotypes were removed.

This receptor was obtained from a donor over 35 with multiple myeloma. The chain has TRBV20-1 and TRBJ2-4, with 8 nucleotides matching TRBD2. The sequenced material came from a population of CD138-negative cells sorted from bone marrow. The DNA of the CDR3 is TGCAGTGCCCCTTCCTCGCGGGAGGCGTCTAACATTCAGTACTTC. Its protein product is CSAPSSREASNIQYF.